One sample yielded the 21 T cell receptor beta chains listed below, sequenced in a study of blood T cell repertoires in COVID-19. Data came from immunoSEQ multiplex PCR; TCRdb stores just in-frame clones and leaves some out. The data contain a few hundred thousand clones, approximately 86% of them singletons. Sequencing input: PBMCs or T cells enriched from blood (not recorded which). Receptors were obtained from a woman in her twenties or thirties who had been exposed to COVID-19.

The V gene is TRBV19, the J gene TRBJ1-2; 8 nucleotides match TRBD1. Germline loops: CDR1 LNHDA, CDR2 SQIVND (reference sequence). This CDR3 has 14 residues. Trimming at V came to 4 bases and at J to 6 bases, leaving 7 bases not matched to a gene. The CDR3 DNA follows: TGTGCCAGTAGTACAGGACAGGGTCGAAATGGCTACACCTTC. Translating it yields CASSTGQGRNGYTF.

The rearrangement links TRBV5-5 to TRBJ2-3; possibly TRBD2 for D (5 bases). This CDR3 spans 15 amino acids. Germline CDR1 SGHKS, CDR2 YYEKEE (reference sequence). Trimming took 0 bases from V and 6 from J, leaving 14 bases between them. CDR3 in amino acids: CASSLVGSGLDTQYF. CDR3 sequence (DNA): TGTGCCAGCAGCTTGGTAGGCAGCGGCTTGGATACGCAGTATTTT.

The V and J genes are TRBV21-1 and TRBJ1-3. TRBV21-1 is a pseudogene segment. This CDR3 is 19 amino acids long. CDR3 in amino acids: CASSKRQRPPIDSGNTIYF. CDR3 DNA: TGTGCCAGCAGCAAGAGGCAGAGACCGCCTATTGACTCTGGAAACACCATATATTTT.

The rearrangement links TRBV5-1 to TRBJ2-5, with D possibly being TRBD1 (6 bases). Deletions cut 0 bases from V and 4 bases from J, with 10 bases between. CDR3 size: 14 residues. Germline CDR1 SGHRS, CDR2 YFSETQ. CDR3 loop: CASSLAAGAETQYF. CDR3 nucleotide sequence: TGCGCCAGCAGCTTGGCCGCAGGGGCAGAGACCCAGTACTTC.

This rearrangement joins TRBV7-6 to TRBJ2-7, with D unresolved. The CDR3 length is 15 residues. V dropped 1 base and J dropped 3 bases, with 13 bases sitting between them. Germline lookup yields CDR1 SGHVS and CDR2 FNYEAQ. For the CDR3, the DNA is TGTGCCAGCAGCTTAGAGGAGTCCGGGTACTACGAGCAGTACTTC. It specifies CASSLEESGYYEQYF.

V gene TRBV9 combines with J gene TRBJ1-6; the D is unclear. V shed 5 bases and J shed 3 bases, with 12 bases lying between them. Germline-derived CDR1 and CDR2 are SGDLS and YYNGEE. This CDR3 spans 15 amino acids. The CDR3 sequence: CASSATGDYNSPLHF. The CDR3 region has the DNA TGTGCCAGCAGTGCGACGGGAGACTATAATTCACCCCTCCACTTT.

The V call is TRBV19, the J call TRBJ2-7; 7 bases map to TRBD1. Germline loops: CDR1 LNHDA, CDR2 SQIVND (reference sequence). With 4 bases clipped from V and 4 bases from J, the junction kept 10 bases outside the gene matches. The CDR3 runs 15 residues. CDR3 bases: TGTGCCAGTAGTAGCAACAGGGGCTCCTCTTACGAGCAGTACTTC. Its translation is CASSSNRGSSYEQYF. Looking up the rest from reference TRBV19 and TRBJ2-7 gives the full variable domain: DGGITQSPKYLFRKEGQNVTLSCEQNLNHDAMYWYRQDPGQGLRLIYYSQIVNDFQKGDIAEGYSVSREKKESFPLTVTSAQKNPTAFYLCASSSNRGSSYEQYFGPGTRLTVT.

This chain connects TRBV7-6 to TRBJ1-6; perhaps TRBD1 as D (5 bases). There are 15 residues in the CDR3. Germline V CDR1 and CDR2: SGHVS, FNYEAQ. V was clipped by 6 bases and J by 6 bases, with 15 bases between them. CDR3 residues: CASRTQEGLNSPLHF. In DNA form, the CDR3 reads TGTGCCAGCAGAACTCAGGAGGGGCTTAATTCACCCCTCCACTTT. Using reference TRBV7-6 and TRBJ1-6 for the parts outside the CDR3, the full variable domain is GAGVSQSPRYKVTKRGQDVALRCDPISGHVSLYWYRQALGQGPEFLTYFNYEAQQDKSGLPNDRFSAERPEGSISTLTIQRTEQRDSAMYRCASRTQEGLNSPLHFGNGTRLTVT.

V is TRBV11-3 and J is TRBJ1-1; 7 bases match TRBD1. The CDR3 is 15 residues long. The germline V gene has CDR1 SGHNT and CDR2 YENEEA. J lost 4 bases, V lost 5 bases, and 10 bases had no gene match. CDR3 bases: TGTGCCAGCAGCCAGGAGACAGGGTATGGCACTGAAGCTTTCTTT. Its translation is CASSQETGYGTEAFF.

This sequence joins TRBV9 and TRBJ2-3, with D perhaps matching TRBD2 (6 bases). The CDR3 is made up of 16 amino acids. In germline, CDR1 is SGDLS, CDR2 YYNGEE. Trimming left V 0 bases short and J 4 bases short, with 15 bases between. CDR3 sequence reads: CASSVEIGGTADTQYF. In DNA, the CDR3 is TGTGCCAGCAGCGTAGAGATCGGGGGAACCGCAGATACGCAGTATTTT.

The chain is built from TRBV5-1 and TRBJ1-6, with no clear D. Per the germline V gene, CDR1 is SGHRS and CDR2 is YFSETQ. This CDR3 has 16 residues. Trimming took 0 bases from V and 6 from J, leaving 13 bases between them. CDR3 amino acids: CASSLVPDSVNSPLHF. The CDR3 DNA reads as TGCGCCAGCAGCTTGGTACCCGATTCAGTTAATTCACCCCTCCACTTT.

V is TRBV6-2 or TRBV6-3 and J is TRBJ1-2; TRBD1 agrees at 7 bases. Germline CDR1 and CDR2: MNHEY and SVGEGT. The CDR3 sequence is 18 residues long. Trimming took 0 bases from V and 4 from J; bases not matched to a gene: 14. The CDR3 protein is CASSYSRGPLQGGYGYTF. CDR3 DNA sequence: TGTGCCAGCAGTTACTCGCGTGGTCCTCTTCAGGGGGGCTATGGCTACACCTTC.

The genes are TRBV4-1 and TRBJ2-1, with 8 nucleotides matching TRBD1. V was pared by 1 base and J by 1 base, with 3 bases of the junction left unmatched. Germline V gene sequence: CDR1 MGHRA, CDR2 YSYEKL. The CDR3 runs to 16 residues. CDR3 loop: CASSQATGDSYNEQFF. The DNA of the CDR3 is TGCGCCAGCAGCCAAGCGACAGGGGATTCCTACAATGAGCAGTTCTTC.

V gene TRBV2 combines with J gene TRBJ1-1; D is possibly TRBD1 (6 bases). CDR3 length: 15 residues. Trimming took 5 bases from V and 1 from J, leaving 14 bases between them. The germline CDR1 and CDR2 sequences are SNHLY and FYNNEI. The CDR3 coding sequence is TGTGCCAGCAGTTACACGGGACATCCGAACACTGAAGCTTTCTTT. Residues: CASSYTGHPNTEAFF.

The chain recombines TRBV27 with TRBJ2-2, with 10 bases aligning to TRBD2. V lost 3 bases to trimming and J lost 5 bases; unmatched junction nucleotides: 6. Germline loops: CDR1 MNHEY, CDR2 SMNVEV (reference sequence). CDR3 length: 16 residues. CDR3 sequence (DNA): TGTGCCAGCAGTTTGGGAGCGGGGGGGCTTACCGGGGAGCTGTTTTTT. This encodes CASSLGAGGLTGELFF.

The chain couples TRBV2 to TRBJ2-7; 10 bases map to TRBD1. The V and J ends lost 8 bases and 4 bases, in that order; junction bases with no gene match: 14. The CDR3 runs 16 residues. The V gene's germline CDR1 is SNHLY and CDR2 FYNNEI. For the CDR3, the DNA is TGTGCCAGCGCGGGGCCCGGGACAGGGGCTCGGTACGAGCAGTACTTC. Amino acid sequence: CASAGPGTGARYEQYF.

V is TRBV3-1 (or the pseudogene TRBV3-2) and J is TRBJ2-5; D may be TRBD2 (5 bases). CDR1 is LGHDT and CDR2 is YNNKEL in the germline V gene (reference sequence). V was trimmed by 1 base and J by 5 bases, leaving 14 bases between them. The length of the CDR3 is 15 residues. Here the CDR3 reads CASSQVSSVWETQYF. The CDR3 bases are TGTGCCAGCAGCCAAGTGAGTAGCGTCTGGGAGACCCAGTACTTC.

The rearrangement links TRBV3-1 (or the pseudogene TRBV3-2) to TRBJ2-3; no reliable D call. The germline V gene has CDR1 LGHDT and CDR2 YNNKEL (reference sequence). Deletions cut 5 bases from V and 6 bases from J, with 9 bases between. This CDR3 spans 12 amino acids. The CDR3 loop is CASSYGWDTQYF. The CDR3 DNA follows: TGTGCCAGCAGCTACGGTTGGGATACGCAGTATTTT.

The V gene is TRBV5-1, the J gene TRBJ2-2; 7 bases agree with TRBD1. Germline trimming cut 7 bases from V and 4 bases from J; bases unmatched to any gene: 4. The CDR3 is 13 residues long. The germline V gene has CDR1 SGHRS and CDR2 YFSETQ. CDR3 nucleotides: TGCGCCAGCGGGGACAGATTCACCGGGGAGCTGTTTTTT. Amino acid sequence: CASGDRFTGELFF. Full variable domain (remainder filled in from reference TRBV5-1 and TRBJ2-2): KAGVTQTPRYLIKTRGQQVTLSCSPISGHRSVSWYQQTPGQGLQFLFEYFSETQRNKGNFPGRFSGRQFSNSRSEMNVSTLELGDSALYLCASGDRFTGELFFGEGSRLTVL.

This chain connects TRBV12-3 or TRBV12-4 to TRBJ1-2; D is unresolved. Trimming pared 3 bases from V and 3 bases from J, leaving 5 bases between. The CDR3 loop spans 12 amino acids. CDR3 loop: CASSFVDYGYTF. The DNA for the CDR3 is TGTGCCAGCAGTTTTGTCGACTATGGCTACACCTTC.

This rearrangement joins TRBV10-3 to TRBJ2-5, with 8 bases lining up with TRBD1. This CDR3 comprises 15 residues. Trimming removed 0 bases from V and 3 bases from J; junction bases left unmatched: 3. Germline V gene sequence: CDR1 ENHRY, CDR2 SYGVKD. CDR3 in amino acids: CAISESGQGKETQYF. The CDR3 region has the DNA TGTGCCATCAGTGAGTCTGGACAGGGTAAAGAGACCCAGTACTTC.